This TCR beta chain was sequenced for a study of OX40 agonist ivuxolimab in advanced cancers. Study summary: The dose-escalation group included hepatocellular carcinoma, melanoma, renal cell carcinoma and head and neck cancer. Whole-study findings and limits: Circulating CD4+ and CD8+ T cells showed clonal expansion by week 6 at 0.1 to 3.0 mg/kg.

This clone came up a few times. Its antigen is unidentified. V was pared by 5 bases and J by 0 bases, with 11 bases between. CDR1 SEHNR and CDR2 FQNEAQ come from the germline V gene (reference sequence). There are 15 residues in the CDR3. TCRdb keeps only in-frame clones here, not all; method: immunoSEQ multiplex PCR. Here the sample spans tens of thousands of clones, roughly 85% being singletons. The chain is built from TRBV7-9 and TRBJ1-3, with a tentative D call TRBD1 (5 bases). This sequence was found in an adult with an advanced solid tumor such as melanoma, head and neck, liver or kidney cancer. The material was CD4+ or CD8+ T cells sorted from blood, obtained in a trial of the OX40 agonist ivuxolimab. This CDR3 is CASSPSGGSGNTIYF. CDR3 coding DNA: TGTGCCAGCAGCCCCTCGGGGGGCTCTGGAAACACCATATATTTT.